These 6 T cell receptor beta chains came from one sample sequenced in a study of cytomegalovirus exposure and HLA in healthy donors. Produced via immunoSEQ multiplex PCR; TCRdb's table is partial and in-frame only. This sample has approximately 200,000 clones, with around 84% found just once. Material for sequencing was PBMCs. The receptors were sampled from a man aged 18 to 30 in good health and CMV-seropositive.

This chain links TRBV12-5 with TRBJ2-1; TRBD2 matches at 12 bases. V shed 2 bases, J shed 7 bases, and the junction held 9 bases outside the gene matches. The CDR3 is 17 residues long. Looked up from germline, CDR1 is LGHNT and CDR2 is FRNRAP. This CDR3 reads CASGLSTSGSPLNEQFF. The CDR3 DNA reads TGTGCTAGTGGTTTGTCGACTAGCGGGAGCCCTTTAAATGAGCAGTTCTTC.

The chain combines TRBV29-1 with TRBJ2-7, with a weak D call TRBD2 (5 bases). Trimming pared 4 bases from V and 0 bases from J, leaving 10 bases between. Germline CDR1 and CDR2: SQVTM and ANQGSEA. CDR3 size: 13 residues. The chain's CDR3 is CSVGTGSSYEQYF. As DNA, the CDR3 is TGCAGCGTTGGGACGGGGAGCTCCTACGAGCAGTACTTC.

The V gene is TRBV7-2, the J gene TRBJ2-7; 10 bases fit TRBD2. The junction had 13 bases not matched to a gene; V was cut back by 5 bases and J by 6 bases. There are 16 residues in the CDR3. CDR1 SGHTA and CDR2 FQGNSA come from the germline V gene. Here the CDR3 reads CASSPGLAPGAREQYF. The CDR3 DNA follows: TGTGCCAGCAGCCCGGGACTAGCGCCAGGGGCACGCGAGCAGTACTTC.

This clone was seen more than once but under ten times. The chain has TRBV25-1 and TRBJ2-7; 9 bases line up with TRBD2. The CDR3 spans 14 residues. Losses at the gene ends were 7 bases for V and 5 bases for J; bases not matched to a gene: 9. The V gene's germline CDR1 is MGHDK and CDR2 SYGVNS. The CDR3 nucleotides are TGTGCCAGCACCTCGACTAGCGGTGGGCACGAGCAGTACTTC. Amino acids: CASTSTSGGHEQYF.

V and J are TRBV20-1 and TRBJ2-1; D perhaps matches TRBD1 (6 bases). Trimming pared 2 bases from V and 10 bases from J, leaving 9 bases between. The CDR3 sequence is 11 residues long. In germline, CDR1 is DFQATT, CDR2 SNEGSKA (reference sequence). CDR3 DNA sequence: TGCAGTGCTAGATGGGACACGGAGCAGTTCTTC. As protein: CSARWDTEQFF.

The CDR3 DNA reads TGTGCCAGCAGGGACGGGACAGGGGGCAGTGGTAATGAAAAACTGTTTTTT. Its translation: CASRDGTGGSGNEKLFF. The chain links TRBV25-1 to TRBJ1-4; the match to TRBD1 covers 12 bases. V was clipped by 6 bases and J by 4 bases; unmatched bases: 9. The CDR3 is 17 residues long. Germline V lookup: CDR1 MGHDK, CDR2 SYGVNS.